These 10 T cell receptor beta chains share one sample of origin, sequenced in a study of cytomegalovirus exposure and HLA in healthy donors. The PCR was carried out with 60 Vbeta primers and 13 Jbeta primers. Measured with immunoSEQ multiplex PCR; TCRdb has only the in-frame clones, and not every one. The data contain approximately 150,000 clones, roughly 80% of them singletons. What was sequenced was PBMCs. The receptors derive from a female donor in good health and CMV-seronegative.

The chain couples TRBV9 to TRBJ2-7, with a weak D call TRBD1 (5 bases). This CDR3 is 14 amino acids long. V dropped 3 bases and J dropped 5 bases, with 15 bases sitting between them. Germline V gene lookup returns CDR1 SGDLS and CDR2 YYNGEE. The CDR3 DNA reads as TGTGCCAGCAGCGCAGGACACCCGTCGGACGAGCAGTACTTC. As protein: CASSAGHPSDEQYF.

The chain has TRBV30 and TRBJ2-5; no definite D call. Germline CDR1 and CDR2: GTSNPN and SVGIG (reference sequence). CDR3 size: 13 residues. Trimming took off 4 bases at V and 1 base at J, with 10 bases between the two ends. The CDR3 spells CAWMSSAQETQYF. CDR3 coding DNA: TGTGCCTGGATGTCCAGCGCCCAAGAGACCCAGTACTTC. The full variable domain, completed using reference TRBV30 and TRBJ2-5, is SQTIHQWPATLVQPVGSPLSLECTVEGTSNPNLYWYRQAAGRGLQLLFYSVGIGQISSEVPQNLSASRPQDRQFILSSKKLLLSDSGFYLCAWMSSAQETQYFGPGTRLLVL.

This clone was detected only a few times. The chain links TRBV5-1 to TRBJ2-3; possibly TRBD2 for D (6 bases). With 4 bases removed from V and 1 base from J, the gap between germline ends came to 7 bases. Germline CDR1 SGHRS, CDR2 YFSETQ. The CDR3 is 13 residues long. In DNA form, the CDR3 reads TGCGCCAGCAGCCCGGGGGGCACAGATACGCAGTATTTT. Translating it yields CASSPGGTDTQYF.

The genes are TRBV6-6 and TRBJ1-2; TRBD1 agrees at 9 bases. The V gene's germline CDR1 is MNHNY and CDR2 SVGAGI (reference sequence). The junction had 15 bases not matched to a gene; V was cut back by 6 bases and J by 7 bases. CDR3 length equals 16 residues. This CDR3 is CASSYTLGQGLSGYTF. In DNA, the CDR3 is TGTGCCAGCAGCTATACGTTGGGACAGGGCTTAAGTGGCTACACCTTC.

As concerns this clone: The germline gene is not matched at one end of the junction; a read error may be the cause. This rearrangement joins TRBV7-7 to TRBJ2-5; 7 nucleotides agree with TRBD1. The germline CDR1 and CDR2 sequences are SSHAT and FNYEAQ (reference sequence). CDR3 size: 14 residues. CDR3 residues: CASSLGTVQETQYF. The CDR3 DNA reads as TGTGCTAGCAGCCTGGGGACAGTCCAAGAGACCCAGTACTTC.

The CDR3 bases are TGTGCCACCAGCCGGGGGGTACGGGGGCCCAGAGAGGAGCAGTACTTC. It codes for CATSRGVRGPREEQYF. The J gene is TRBJ2-7, the V gene TRBV15; D perhaps matches TRBD2 (7 bases). Germline V CDR1 and CDR2: LNHNV, YYDKDF (reference sequence). Trimming took off 5 bases at V and 7 bases at J, with 24 bases between the two ends. This CDR3 spans 16 amino acids.

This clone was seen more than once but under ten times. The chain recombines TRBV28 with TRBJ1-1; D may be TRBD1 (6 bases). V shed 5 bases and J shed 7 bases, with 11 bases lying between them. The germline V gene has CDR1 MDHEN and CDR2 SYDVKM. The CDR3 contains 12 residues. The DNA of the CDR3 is TGTGCCAGCAGTGGACAGCGGGGTGAAGCTTTCTTT. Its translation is CASSGQRGEAFF.

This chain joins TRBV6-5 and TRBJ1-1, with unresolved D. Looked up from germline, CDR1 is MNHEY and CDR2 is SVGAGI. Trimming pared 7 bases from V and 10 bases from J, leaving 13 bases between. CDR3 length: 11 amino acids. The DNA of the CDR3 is TGTGCCAGCACCCAGACTTACTTAGCTTTCTTT. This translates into CASTQTYLAFF.

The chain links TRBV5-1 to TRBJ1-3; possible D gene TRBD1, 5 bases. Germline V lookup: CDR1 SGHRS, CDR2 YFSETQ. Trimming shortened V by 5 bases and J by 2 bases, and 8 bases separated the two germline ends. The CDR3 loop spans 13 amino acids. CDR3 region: CASRRQPGNTIYF. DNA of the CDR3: TGCGCCAGCAGAAGACAGCCTGGAAACACCATATATTTT.

CDR3 bases: TGTGCCAGCAAACGGACACTCGAAGCTTTCTTT. Translation gives CASKRTLEAFF. The gene calls are TRBV6-1 and TRBJ1-1; tentatively, D is TRBD1 (5 bases). CDR3 length: 11 residues. V lost 7 bases to trimming and J lost 8 bases, with 11 bases between them. Germline CDR1 reads MNHNS; CDR2 reads SASEGT.